One TCR beta chain is described in this entry. The sample originates from a study of blood T cell repertoires in COVID-19. As for the study in general: The United States, Italy and Spain provided the acute and convalescent COVID-19 samples. The cDNA or gDNA used as material had been derived from T cells, B-cell-depleted T cells, or PBMCs.

The authors' processing: Reference gene primer amplification yielded estimated nucleated cell counts. The data were produced by immunoSEQ multiplex PCR, yet TCRdb's version contains in-frame clones alone and is incomplete. Clone size and V and J calls were adopted from that table, with D and trimming inferred from the DNA. In the table there are over 100,000 clones, approximately 89% of which are singletons. The CDR3 extends over 13 amino acids. V lost 7 bases to trimming and J lost 5 bases, with 12 bases between them. CDR1 SGHTA and CDR2 FQGNSA come from the germline V gene. Sequencing was carried out using peripheral blood. This receptor was obtained from a man between 50 and 59 years old with acute or convalescent COVID-19. The chain is built from TRBV7-2 and TRBJ2-1; D is perhaps TRBD2 (5 bases). CDR3 amino acids: CASTATTHNEQFF. The CDR3 DNA follows: TGTGCCAGCACCGCGACTACGCACAATGAGCAGTTCTTC.